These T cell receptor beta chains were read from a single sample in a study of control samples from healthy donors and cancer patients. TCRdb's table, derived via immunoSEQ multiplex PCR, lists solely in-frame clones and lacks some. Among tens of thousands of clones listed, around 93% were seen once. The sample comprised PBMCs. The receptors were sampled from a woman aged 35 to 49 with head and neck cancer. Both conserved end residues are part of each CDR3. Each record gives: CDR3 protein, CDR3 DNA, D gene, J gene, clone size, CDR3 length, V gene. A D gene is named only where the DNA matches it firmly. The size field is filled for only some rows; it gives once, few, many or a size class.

CASSLDGTANTEAFF	TGTGCCAGCAGCTTAGATGGGACAGCAAACACTGAAGCTTTCTTT	TRBD1	TRBJ1-1	.	15	TRBV7-2
CASSLQFDYGYTF	TGTGCCAGCAGCTTACAGTTCGACTATGGCTACACCTTC	.	TRBJ1-2	.	13	TRBV7-9
CASSIGGNFGYTF	TGTGCCAGTAGTATTGGGGGCAATTTTGGCTACACCTTC	.	TRBJ1-2	.	13	TRBV19
CASSERAGRYRAFF	TGTGCCAGCAGTGAACGAGCGGGAAGGTACAGAGCTTTCTTT	.	TRBJ1-1	.	14	TRBV25-1
CASYNEQFF	TGTGCCAGCTACAATGAGCAGTTCTTC	.	TRBJ2-1	.	9	TRBV21-1
CASSLGAYGYTF	TGTGCCAGCAGCTTAGGGGCCTATGGCTACACCTTC	.	TRBJ1-2	.	12	TRBV7-9
CASSEVYSEINTEAFF	TGTGCCAGCAGTGAAGTATACAGCGAAATAAACACTGAAGCTTTCTTT	.	TRBJ1-1	.	16	TRBV6-1
CASSLGLAGGPSTDTQYF	TGCGCCAGCAGCCTAGGACTAGCGGGAGGCCCTAGCACAGATACGCAGTATTTT	TRBD2	TRBJ2-3	.	18	TRBV5-1
CASSLAAAGSYEQYF	TGTGCCAGCAGCTTAGCGGCTGCTGGCTCCTACGAGCAGTACTTC	.	TRBJ2-7	.	15	TRBV7-8
CASSRQINYGYTF	TGTGCCAGCAGCCGTCAGATTAACTATGGCTACACCTTC	.	TRBJ1-2	.	13	TRBV3-1/TRBV3-2
CASSFSVNTEAFF	TGTGCCAGCAGCTTTTCGGTGAACACTGAAGCTTTCTTT	.	TRBJ1-1	.	13	TRBV7-3
CASSISRGPGEQYF	TGTGCCAGTAGTATAAGCCGAGGGCCCGGCGAGCAGTACTTC	.	TRBJ2-7	.	14	TRBV19
CASSLGWRGTRRSYNEQFF	TGTGCCAGCAGCTTAGGCTGGCGCGGGACGCGACGCTCCTACAATGAGCAGTTCTTC	.	TRBJ2-1	.	19	TRBV11-2
CASSQVRLGVFSGANVLTF	TGCGCCAGCAGCCAAGTGCGTCTCGGAGTTTTCTCTGGGGCCAACGTCCTGACTTTC	.	TRBJ2-6	.	19	TRBV4-1
CASSRDRGLGYTF	TGTGCCAGTAGTAGGGACAGGGGGCTTGGCTACACCTTC	TRBD1	TRBJ1-2	.	13	TRBV19
CASSLVGDGELFF	TGCGCCAGCAGCTTGGTAGGGGACGGGGAGCTGTTTTTT	.	TRBJ2-2	.	13	TRBV5-1
CASSQGGGLNSPLHF	TGTGCCAGCAGCCAAGGCGGGGGACTAAATTCACCCCTCCACTTT	.	TRBJ1-6	few	15	TRBV14
CASSPGQGAYEQYF	TGTGCCAGTAGTCCGGGACAGGGGGCCTACGAGCAGTACTTC	TRBD1	TRBJ2-7	few	14	TRBV19
CASSLTGVRYTGELFF	TGCGCCAGCAGCCTGACAGGGGTAAGGTACACCGGGGAGCTGTTTTTT	TRBD1	TRBJ2-2	.	16	TRBV10-1
CASSKGGSSSYNEQFF	TGTGCCAGCTCCAAGGGGGGGTCGAGCTCCTACAATGAGCAGTTCTTC	.	TRBJ2-1	once	16	TRBV18
CASSSLPFGRSDTQYF	TGTGCCAGCAGCTCCCTCCCTTTCGGGAGAAGCGATACGCAGTATTTT	.	TRBJ2-3	.	16	TRBV7-8
CAWSKRTGNTEAFF	TGTGCCTGGAGTAAACGGACGGGAAACACTGAAGCTTTCTTT	.	TRBJ1-1	.	14	TRBV30
CASSIQGSTLYNEQFF	TGTGCCAGTAGTATACAGGGGTCGACCTTATACAATGAGCAGTTCTTC	.	TRBJ2-1	.	16	TRBV19
CASSLQGWGDTQYF	TGTGCCAGCAGCTTACAGGGGTGGGGAGATACGCAGTATTTT	TRBD1	TRBJ2-3	once	14	TRBV5-5
CASGSPATSYGYTF	TGTGCTAGTGGTTCGCCGGCGACTTCCTATGGCTACACCTTC	.	TRBJ1-2	once	14	TRBV12-5
CASSLEQDEAFF	TGCGCCAGCAGCTTGGAACAGGATGAAGCTTTCTTT	.	TRBJ1-1	once	12	TRBV5-1
CASSYPETQYF	TGTGCCAGCAGTTACCCCGAGACCCAGTACTTC	.	TRBJ2-5	.	11	TRBV6-2/TRBV6-3
CASQERYNSPLHF	TGTGCCAGCCAAGAGCGCTATAATTCACCCCTCCACTTT	.	TRBJ1-6	few	13	TRBV12-3/TRBV12-4
CATSQGGGDANTGELFF	TGTGCCACCAGTCAAGGCGGGGGGGACGCGAACACCGGGGAGCTGTTTTTT	TRBD2	TRBJ2-2	.	17	TRBV24-1
CASSFGEQGSPLHF	TGCGCCAGCAGCTTCGGGGAACAGGGTTCACCCCTCCACTTT	.	TRBJ1-6	.	14	TRBV5-1
CASSMAYYGYTF	TGTGCCAGTAGTATGGCCTACTATGGCTACACCTTC	.	TRBJ1-2	.	12	TRBV19
CASSFSGRTDTQYF	TGTGCCAGCAGTTTTTCCGGGAGAACAGATACGCAGTATTTT	.	TRBJ2-3	once	14	TRBV27
CASSQETLVQYF	TGTGCCAGCAGCCAAGAGACCCTAGTACAGTATTTT	.	TRBJ2-3	.	12	TRBV3-1/TRBV3-2
CASSFLDEQYF	TGTGCCAGCAGTTTTTTAGACGAGCAGTACTTC	.	TRBJ2-7	.	11	TRBV27
CASTQTGLYGYTF	TGTGCCAGCACCCAGACAGGGCTCTATGGCTACACCTTC	TRBD1	TRBJ1-2	.	13	TRBV12-3/TRBV12-4
CASIPQGAITEAFF	TGTGCCAGTATCCCACAGGGGGCTATAACTGAAGCTTTCTTT	TRBD1	TRBJ1-1	.	14	TRBV19
CASSLPGDYYEQYF	TGTGCCAGCAGTTTGCCAGGAGACTACTACGAGCAGTACTTC	.	TRBJ2-7	.	14	TRBV27
CASRPTSYEQYF	TGTGCCAGCAGGCCGACCTCCTACGAGCAGTACTTC	.	TRBJ2-7	few	12	TRBV28
CASSPGQGAGNTIYF	TGTGCCAGCTCCCCCGGACAGGGCGCAGGAAACACCATATATTTT	TRBD1	TRBJ1-3	.	15	TRBV18
CASSLEWNSGANVLTF	TGCGCCAGCAGCTTGGAATGGAACTCTGGGGCCAACGTCCTGACTTTC	.	TRBJ2-6	once	16	TRBV5-1
CASSHPGGDSYYGYTF	TGTGCCAGCAGCCATCCTGGTGGGGACAGCTACTATGGCTACACCTTC	TRBD1	TRBJ1-2	.	16	TRBV4-2
CASSLSPRTSSYNSPLHF	TGTGCCAGCAGTTTATCTCCACGGACAAGCTCCTATAATTCACCCCTCCACTTT	.	TRBJ1-6	.	18	TRBV28
CAWSLAGGRKQFF	TGTGCCTGGAGTCTAGCGGGGGGCCGTAAGCAGTTCTTC	TRBD2	TRBJ2-1	.	13	TRBV30
CASNGGQFGSPLHF	TGTGCCAGCAATGGGGGACAGTTCGGTTCACCCCTCCACTTT	TRBD1	TRBJ1-6	.	14	TRBV6-5
CAWSPGSNQPQHF	TGTGCCTGGAGTCCCGGGAGCAATCAGCCCCAGCATTTT	.	TRBJ1-5	.	13	TRBV30
CASSKGRSYGKMETQYF	TGTGCCAGCAGCAAAGGAAGGAGTTACGGTAAGATGGAGACCCAGTACTTC	.	TRBJ2-5	.	17	TRBV21-1
CASSVDPMAKLFF	TGTGCCAGCAGCGTAGACCCGATGGCGAAACTGTTTTTT	.	TRBJ1-4	.	13	TRBV9
CASQAGFVQGKLFF	TGTGCCAGCCAAGCCGGGTTCGTACAGGGAAAACTGTTTTTT	.	TRBJ1-4	.	14	TRBV27
CASSILVRRQGGTEAFF	TGTGCCAGTAGTATTTTAGTTAGGCGGCAGGGAGGTACTGAAGCTTTCTTT	.	TRBJ1-1	.	17	TRBV19
CASSLSGGRPDTQYF	TGTGCCAGCAGTTTATCGGGTGGAAGGCCAGATACGCAGTATTTT	.	TRBJ2-3	.	15	TRBV27
CASSPSNRDYEQYF	TGTGCCAGCAGTCCCTCAAACAGGGACTACGAGCAGTACTTC	.	TRBJ2-7	.	14	TRBV27
CASSRTPGQLNQPQHF	TGTGCCAGCAGTCGAACCCCGGGACAGCTTAATCAGCCCCAGCATTTT	TRBD1	TRBJ1-5	.	16	TRBV2
CASSLARLAGGADEQYF	TGCGCCAGCAGCTTGGCCAGACTAGCGGGAGGTGCAGACGAGCAGTACTTC	TRBD2	TRBJ2-7	once	17	TRBV5-1
CASSLVGGSNQPQHF	TGTGCCAGCAGCTTAGTAGGGGGTAGCAATCAGCCCCAGCATTTT	.	TRBJ1-5	.	15	TRBV7-2
CASASNDRVNSPLHF	TGTGCCAGCGCATCCAATGACAGGGTCAATTCACCCCTCCACTTT	TRBD1	TRBJ1-6	.	15	TRBV11-2
CASSQFNRGEETQYF	TGTGCCAGCAGCCAGTTCAACAGGGGTGAAGAGACCCAGTACTTC	TRBD1	TRBJ2-5	.	15	TRBV3-1/TRBV3-2
CASSSTGNSNQPQHF	TGTGCCAGCAGCTCGACAGGTAATAGCAATCAGCCCCAGCATTTT	.	TRBJ1-5	.	15	TRBV11-2
CASRPTGGRYGYTF	TGTGCCAGCAGACCAACAGGGGGCCGCTATGGCTACACCTTC	TRBD1	TRBJ1-2	.	14	TRBV11-2